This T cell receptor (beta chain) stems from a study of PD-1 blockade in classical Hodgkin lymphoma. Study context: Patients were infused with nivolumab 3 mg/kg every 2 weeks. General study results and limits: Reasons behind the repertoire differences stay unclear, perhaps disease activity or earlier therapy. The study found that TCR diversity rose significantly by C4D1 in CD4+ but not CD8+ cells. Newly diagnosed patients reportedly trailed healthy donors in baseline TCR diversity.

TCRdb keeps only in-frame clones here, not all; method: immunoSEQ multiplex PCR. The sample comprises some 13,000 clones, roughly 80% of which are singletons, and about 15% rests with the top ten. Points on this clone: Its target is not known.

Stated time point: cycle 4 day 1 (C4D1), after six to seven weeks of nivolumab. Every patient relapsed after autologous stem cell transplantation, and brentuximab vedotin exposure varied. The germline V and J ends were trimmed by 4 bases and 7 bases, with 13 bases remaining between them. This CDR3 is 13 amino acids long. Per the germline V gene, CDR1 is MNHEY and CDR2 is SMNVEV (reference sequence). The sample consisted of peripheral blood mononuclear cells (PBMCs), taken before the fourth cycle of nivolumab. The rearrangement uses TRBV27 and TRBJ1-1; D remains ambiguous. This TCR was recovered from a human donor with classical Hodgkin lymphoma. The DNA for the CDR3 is TGTGCCAGCAGTTCGATCCTTGGGGTTGAAGCTTTCTTT. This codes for CASSSILGVEAFF.